What follows describes a single T cell receptor (beta chain). The V gene lost 2 bases and the J gene lost 4 bases, with 14 bases spanning the gap. There are 14 residues in the CDR3. Germline values: CDR1 DFQATT, CDR2 SNEGSKA (reference sequence). This sample was included in a study of identical twins' blood T cells. Each CDR3 protein gets one entry after TCRdb re-called the 5' RACE reads with MiXCR. The profile covers roughly 340,000 distinct CDR3 sequences, with around 30% appearing a single time and approximately 6.6% taken by the ten largest. This chain links TRBV20-1 with TRBJ1-1; weak D call: TRBD1 (6 bases). Sequencing was carried out using PBMCs. The sequence was collected from a woman aged 18-55 years in good health. The CDR3 nucleotides read TGCAGTGCTAGAAGGGTAGGGGGGAGCACTGAAGCTTTCTTT. This sequence encodes CSARRVGGSTEAFF.